These T cell receptor beta chains were read from a single sample in a study of T cell responses to AZD1222 COVID-19 vaccine. Some clones are missing from TCRdb's copy, which holds only in-frame ones; the method was immunoSEQ multiplex PCR. There are over 85,000 clones in the sample; approximately 94% occur only once, and about 3.1% lies in the top ten. Sequenced material: peripheral blood, taken 28 days after the second AZD1222 dose. The receptors shown here come from an adult who received the AZD1222 COVID-19 vaccine. Both conserved end residues are part of each CDR3. A D gene is named only where the DNA matches it firmly. Not all rows give a size; the values are once, few, many and, for expanded clones, a class.

length: 14; V: TRBV5-6; size: -; J: TRBJ2-5; D: -; CDR3: CASSLRAGPLGQYF; DNA: TGTGCCAGCAGCTTGCGAGCAGGGCCCTTGGGCCAGTACTTC
length: 15; V: TRBV19; size: -; J: TRBJ2-7; D: -; CDR3: CASSIGGGHIYEQYF; DNA: TGTGCCAGTAGTATTGGGGGGGGCCATATTTACGAGCAGTACTTC
length: 14; V: TRBV6-1; size: once; J: TRBJ1-1; D: -; CDR3: CASSDQGAFTEAFF; DNA: TGTGCCAGCAGTGATCAGGGCGCGTTCACTGAAGCTTTCTTT
length: 15; V: TRBV19; size: -; J: TRBJ2-1; D: -; CDR3: CASRLDRERYNEQFF; DNA: TGTGCCAGTAGGTTGGATAGGGAGCGCTACAATGAGCAGTTCTTC
length: 16; V: TRBV19; size: once; J: TRBJ2-5; D: -; CDR3: CASSMRSPGVQETQYF; DNA: TGTGCCAGTAGTATGAGGTCGCCGGGGGTCCAAGAGACCCAGTACTTC
length: 12; V: TRBV27; size: -; J: TRBJ1-1; D: -; CDR3: CASSYGAGEAFF; DNA: TGTGCCAGCAGCTATGGGGCCGGGGAAGCTTTCTTT
length: 15; V: TRBV11-3; size: -; J: TRBJ1-2; D: TRBD1; CDR3: CASSLVWDSLYGYTF; DNA: TGTGCCAGCAGCTTAGTTTGGGACAGCCTCTATGGCTACACCTTC
length: 14; V: TRBV5-4; size: -; J: TRBJ1-1; D: -; CDR3: CASSIDQGNTEAFF; DNA: TGTGCCAGCAGCATCGACCAGGGGAACACTGAAGCTTTCTTT
length: 14; V: TRBV11-2; size: -; J: TRBJ1-2; D: -; CDR3: CASSPMATVYGYTF; DNA: TGTGCCAGCAGCCCCATGGCCACAGTCTATGGCTACACCTTC
length: 15; V: TRBV11-2; size: -; J: TRBJ2-4; D: -; CDR3: CASSSRARVKNIQYF; DNA: TGTGCCAGCAGCTCCAGGGCGCGGGTCAAAAACATTCAGTACTTC
length: 14; V: TRBV18; size: -; J: TRBJ1-5; D: -; CDR3: CASSPQGGNQPQHF; DNA: TGTGCCAGCTCACCACAAGGAGGCAATCAGCCCCAGCATTTT
length: 13; V: TRBV2; size: -; J: TRBJ1-3; D: -; CDR3: CASIWGLGNTIYF; DNA: TGTGCCAGCATATGGGGTCTTGGAAACACCATATATTTT
length: 13; V: TRBV11-3; size: -; J: TRBJ2-1; D: -; CDR3: CASSPMGRNEQFF; DNA: TGTGCCAGCAGCCCGATGGGCCGCAATGAGCAGTTCTTC
length: 15; V: TRBV28; size: -; J: TRBJ2-7; D: -; CDR3: CASSFRGLGAGEQYF; DNA: TGTGCCAGCAGTTTCAGGGGCTTGGGGGCCGGGGAGCAGTACTTC
length: 14; V: TRBV24-1; size: once; J: TRBJ2-1; D: TRBD2; CDR3: CATSPAGGQGEQFF; DNA: TGTGCCACCAGCCCAGCGGGAGGGCAGGGAGAGCAGTTCTTC
length: 16; V: TRBV9; size: -; J: TRBJ2-3; D: TRBD2; CDR3: CASSALGGAGADTQYF; DNA: TGTGCCAGCAGCGCGCTCGGGGGGGCAGGTGCAGATACGCAGTATTTT
length: 15; V: TRBV2; size: -; J: TRBJ2-1; D: TRBD1; CDR3: CASSPRTGGFNEQFF; DNA: TGTGCCAGCAGCCCCCGGACAGGGGGTTTCAATGAGCAGTTCTTC
length: 15; V: TRBV7-9; size: -; J: TRBJ2-7; D: -; CDR3: CASSSRGTRQGEQYF; DNA: TGTGCCAGCAGCTCCCGGGGGACTCGCCAGGGAGAGCAGTACTTC
length: 15; V: TRBV5-1; size: -; J: TRBJ2-2; D: TRBD2; CDR3: CASSFTAGGSGELFF; DNA: TGCGCCAGCAGCTTTACCGCGGGGGGCTCCGGGGAGCTGTTTTTT
length: 16; V: TRBV18; size: -; J: TRBJ1-1; D: -; CDR3: CASSPDKGGLNTEAFF; DNA: TGTGCCAGCTCACCTGACAAGGGGGGATTAAACACTGAAGCTTTCTTT
length: 14; V: TRBV14; size: -; J: TRBJ1-6; D: -; CDR3: CASTLGVNVSPLHF; DNA: TGTGCCAGCACCCTTGGGGTTAACGTCTCACCCCTCCACTTT
length: 14; V: TRBV29-1; size: -; J: TRBJ2-3; D: TRBD1; CDR3: CSATTGGLTDTQYF; DNA: TGCAGCGCTACCACAGGGGGCTTAACAGATACGCAGTATTTT
length: 14; V: TRBV18; size: -; J: TRBJ2-2; D: -; CDR3: CASSPVRSTGELFF; DNA: TGTGCCAGCTCACCAGTCAGGAGCACCGGGGAGCTGTTTTTT
length: 15; V: TRBV19; size: -; J: TRBJ2-5; D: TRBD2; CDR3: CASSYQGLLQETQYF; DNA: TGTGCCAGTAGCTACCAGGGACTACTCCAAGAGACCCAGTACTTC
length: 18; V: TRBV4-1; size: -; J: TRBJ2-1; D: TRBD2; CDR3: CASSQAPYLAGGLNEQFF; DNA: TGCGCCAGCAGCCAAGCTCCCTACCTAGCGGGGGGCTTGAATGAGCAGTTCTTC
length: 12; V: TRBV3-1/TRBV3-2; size: -; J: TRBJ2-5; D: -; CDR3: CASSQPPETQYF; DNA: TGTGCCAGCAGCCAACCCCCGGAGACCCAGTACTTC
length: 15; V: TRBV11-1; size: -; J: TRBJ2-1; D: -; CDR3: CASSLVLASYNEQFF; DNA: TGTGCCAGCAGCTTGGTCCTAGCGTCCTACAATGAGCAGTTCTTC
length: 15; V: TRBV29-1; size: -; J: TRBJ1-1; D: TRBD1; CDR3: CSVSPHGQGRTEAFF; DNA: TGCAGCGTGTCCCCCCACGGACAGGGAAGAACTGAAGCTTTCTTT
length: 14; V: TRBV7-8; size: -; J: TRBJ1-2; D: -; CDR3: CASSLAGSSYGYTF; DNA: TGTGCCAGCAGCTTAGCGGGCAGTTCATATGGCTACACCTTC
length: 11; V: TRBV30; size: -; J: TRBJ1-2; D: TRBD1; CDR3: CAQSGGYGYTF; DNA: TGTGCCCAGTCAGGGGGCTATGGCTACACCTTC
length: 15; V: TRBV6-5; size: -; J: TRBJ1-5; D: -; CDR3: CASSSAGVGNQPQHF; DNA: TGTGCCAGCAGTTCTGCGGGCGTGGGCAATCAGCCCCAGCATTTT
length: 13; V: TRBV18; size: -; J: TRBJ1-1; D: -; CDR3: CASSLSGNTEAFF; DNA: TGTGCCAGCTCACTTTCGGGAAACACTGAAGCTTTCTTT